This entry lists 27 T cell receptor beta chains sequenced from one sample in a study of shared clonotypes between healthy human individuals. Naive CD8 cells lacked CD45RO and underwent positive selection for CCR7, leaving out terminally differentiated effector memory CD45RA+ cells. Assay: immunoSEQ multiplex PCR; the TCRdb copy retains only in-frame clones and omits some. This table has about 800,000 clones, around 96% appearing once. The specimen was naive CD8+ T cells sorted from blood. These receptors originate from a man aged 30 to 39 in good health.

The V call is TRBV5-6, the J call TRBJ2-7, with D uncertain. Germline CDR1 is SGHDT and CDR2 is YYEEEE. This CDR3 has 11 residues. V was cut by 4 bases and J by 2 bases, with 4 bases left in between. The CDR3 region is CASSAPYEQYF. CDR3 in DNA: TGTGCCAGCAGCGCGCCCTACGAGCAGTACTTC.

V usage is TRBV27 and J usage is TRBJ2-7; 7 bases match TRBD2. The CDR3 is 14 amino acids. With V trimmed by 2 bases and J by 2 bases, 3 bases remained unmatched. The germline gives CDR1 MNHEY, CDR2 SMNVEV (reference sequence). CDR3 sequence: CASSLGGGAYEQYF. CDR3 bases: TGTGCCAGCAGTTTAGGGGGAGGGGCCTACGAGCAGTACTTC.

V gene TRBV6-6 combines with J gene TRBJ2-7, with 7 bases aligning to TRBD1. Germline CDR1 and CDR2: MNHNY and SVGAGI (reference sequence). V shed 5 bases, J shed 2 bases, and the junction held 12 bases outside the gene matches. This CDR3 contains 16 residues. CDR3: CASSSRQGGQTYEQYF. The CDR3 coding sequence is TGTGCCAGCAGTAGCCGTCAAGGGGGCCAAACCTACGAGCAGTACTTC.

This rearrangement joins TRBV7-9 to TRBJ1-1; D is unresolved. The CDR3 is 17 residues long. The germline CDR1 and CDR2 sequences are SEHNR and FQNEAQ (reference sequence). V was trimmed by 0 bases and J by 1 base, leaving 15 bases between them. The CDR3 region is CASSLAVVGGENTEAFF. The CDR3 DNA follows: TGTGCCAGCAGCTTAGCGGTGGTTGGCGGTGAGAACACTGAAGCTTTCTTT.

This chain links TRBV7-9 with TRBJ1-2, with 8 positions matching TRBD1. The V gene end was trimmed by 1 base and the J gene end by 3 bases; junction bases not matched to a gene: 13. The CDR3 has 18 residues. CDR1 and CDR2 (germline): SEHNR, FQNEAQ (reference sequence). CDR3 nucleotide sequence: TGTGCCAGCAGCTTAGTATTTGGACAGGGAATTGAGGACTATGGCTACACCTTC. This sequence encodes CASSLVFGQGIEDYGYTF.

The chain has TRBV28 and TRBJ2-1; a weak D match, TRBD2 (6 bases). V shed 7 bases and J shed 4 bases, with 11 bases lying between them. The CDR3 has 13 residues. Germline CDR1 and CDR2: MDHEN and SYDVKM. Here the CDR3 DNA reads TGTGCCAGCACTGGACTATATTACAATGAGCAGTTCTTC. Translated, it gives CASTGLYYNEQFF.

The chain has TRBV28 and TRBJ2-2; tentative D call: TRBD1 (6 bases). Trimming cost V 3 bases and J 7 bases, with 12 bases left between them. CDR1 MDHEN and CDR2 SYDVKM come from the germline V gene. The CDR3 covers 14 residues. CDR3 amino acids: CASSFWGQGGELFF. Written as DNA, the CDR3 is TGTGCCAGCAGTTTCTGGGGGCAGGGCGGGGAGCTGTTTTTT.

This chain links TRBV19 with TRBJ2-1; TRBD2 agrees at 9 bases. The CDR3 length is 14 residues. Germline V CDR1 and CDR2: LNHDA, SQIVND (reference sequence). V shed 3 bases and J 8 bases; nucleotides not matched to a gene: 5. The CDR3 is CASSILAGKYEQFF. CDR3 in DNA: TGTGCCAGTAGTATCCTAGCGGGAAAGTATGAGCAGTTCTTC.

The chain links TRBV9 to TRBJ1-2, with TRBD1 identical over 10 bases. Germline V gives CDR1 SGDLS, CDR2 YYNGEE. Trimming took 4 bases from V and 0 from J; bases not matched to a gene: 12. The CDR3 loop spans 18 amino acids. The CDR3 nucleotides are TGTGCCAGCAGCCCAGGAGACAGGGGGCGTTCTTCTAACTATGGCTACACCTTC. Its translation is CASSPGDRGRSSNYGYTF.

This rearrangement joins TRBV5-1 to TRBJ2-7; maybe TRBD1 (7 bases). V lost 2 bases and J 2 bases, leaving 8 bases between the germline ends. CDR3 length: 13 amino acids. Per germline, CDR1 SGHRS and CDR2 YFSETQ. Written as DNA, the CDR3 is TGCGCCAGCAGCTTCAGGGGGGCCTACGAGCAGTACTTC. Translation: CASSFRGAYEQYF.

This clone was recorded only once. The CDR3, as DNA: TGTGCCAGCAGCTGGGGCGGGGGCGAGCAGTACTTC. This sequence encodes CASSWGGGEQYF. V gene TRBV5-4 combines with J gene TRBJ2-7; the match to TRBD2 covers 7 bases. From germline, CDR1 is SGHNT and CDR2 YYREEE (reference sequence). Germline trimming cut 3 bases from V and 6 bases from J; bases unmatched to any gene: 3. The CDR3 contains 12 residues.

The V and J genes are TRBV4-1 and TRBJ2-5; 8 bases match TRBD2. This CDR3 has 15 residues. The V segment lost 3 bases and the J segment 5 bases; nucleotides outside the gene matches: 8. Germline CDR1 MGHRA, CDR2 YSYEKL. The CDR3 reads CASSHASSGTETQYF. In nucleotides, the CDR3 is TGCGCCAGCAGCCACGCCAGTAGCGGGACGGAGACCCAGTACTTC.

V is TRBV7-9 and J is TRBJ2-7, with D unclear. V lost 5 bases and J lost 1, with 12 bases in between. The CDR3 spans 14 residues. Looked up from germline, CDR1 is SEHNR and CDR2 is FQNEAQ (reference sequence). For the CDR3, the DNA is TGTGCCAGCAGCCCGAAGTCAGGTTCCTACGAGCAGTACTTC. Its protein is CASSPKSGSYEQYF.

Points on this clone: An end of the junction does not agree with germline; a read error may underlie this. CDR3 nucleotides: TGTGCTAGCAGCTCGGGACAGGGGGATCACAATGAGCAGTTCTTC. Its protein is CASSSGQGDHNEQFF. The chain is built from TRBV7-7 and TRBJ2-1, with 11 bases fitting TRBD1. The CDR3 extends over 15 amino acids. CDR1 SSHAT and CDR2 FNYEAQ come from the germline V gene (reference sequence).

The V gene is TRBV14, the J gene TRBJ2-7, with D uncertain. Deletions cut 4 bases from V and 0 bases from J, with 7 bases between. Germline V gene sequence: CDR1 SGHDN, CDR2 FVKESK. The CDR3 totals 13 residues. The CDR3 here is CASSPSSSYEQYF. For the CDR3, the DNA is TGTGCCAGCAGCCCCTCAAGCTCCTACGAGCAGTACTTC.

This chain uses TRBV19 with TRBJ1-2, with 9 bases matching TRBD1. Trimming took 0 bases from V and 5 from J; bases not matched to a gene: 7. The CDR3 runs to 16 residues. Germline CDR1 LNHDA, CDR2 SQIVND (reference sequence). In nucleotides, the CDR3 is TGTGCCAGTAGTATAGAGACAGGGGGGACGGCATATGGCTACACCTTC. Its translation is CASSIETGGTAYGYTF.

V and J are TRBV28 and TRBJ1-4; no reliable D call. V lost 5 bases, J lost 3 bases, and 13 bases lay in between. Per the germline V gene, CDR1 is MDHEN and CDR2 is SYDVKM. This CDR3 region has 15 residues. CDR3 nucleotides: TGTGCCAGCAGTCCCCGTACGAGGGCTAATGAAAAACTGTTTTTT. Its protein is CASSPRTRANEKLFF.

The rearrangement uses TRBV28 and TRBJ1-2, with D uncertain. The CDR3 extends over 14 amino acids. Germline V gene lookup returns CDR1 MDHEN and CDR2 SYDVKM. V lost 6 bases to trimming and J lost 0 bases, with 11 bases between them. CDR3 loop: CASSQLQTNYGYTF. The CDR3 DNA reads TGTGCCAGCAGCCAGCTCCAAACTAACTATGGCTACACCTTC.

This sequence joins TRBV5-5 and TRBJ2-4; D might be TRBD2 (5 bases). This CDR3 comprises 15 residues. Germline V gene data show CDR1 as SGHKS and CDR2 as YYEKEE (reference sequence). V was cut by 5 bases and J by 5 bases, with 17 bases left in between. The CDR3 sequence: CASRLGPGVQNIQYF. The CDR3 nucleotides read TGTGCCAGCAGACTCGGTCCCGGGGTGCAAAACATTCAGTACTTC.

V gene TRBV5-1 combines with J gene TRBJ2-7; 8 bases are a match to TRBD1. Germline V CDR1 and CDR2: SGHRS, YFSETQ. V lost 2 bases, J lost 4 bases, and 8 bases stayed unmatched. This CDR3 spans 15 amino acids. In DNA, the CDR3 is TGCGCCAGCAGCTTAAGGACAGGGTCGGAATACGAGCAGTACTTC. It translates to CASSLRTGSEYEQYF.

The chain is built from TRBV2 and TRBJ2-1, with TRBD2 matching 7 bases. There are 16 residues in the CDR3. The ends lost 6 bases at V and 0 bases at J; junction bases unmatched: 8. Germline CDR1 SNHLY, CDR2 FYNNEI. CDR3 region: CASRPTAGSSYNEQFF. The CDR3 DNA reads TGTGCCAGCAGACCTACAGCGGGGAGCTCCTACAATGAGCAGTTCTTC.

The chain has TRBV28 and TRBJ2-5; TRBD1 aligns across 7 bases. The trim removed 4 bases at V and 2 bases at J, leaving 7 bases unmatched. In germline, CDR1 is MDHEN, CDR2 SYDVKM. This CDR3 region has 15 residues. The CDR3 DNA reads TGTGCCAGCAGTTCGGACCGGGACAGACAAGAGACCCAGTACTTC. It translates to CASSSDRDRQETQYF.

The chain has TRBV5-1 and TRBJ2-1; 10 bases are a match to TRBD2. The CDR3 contains 15 residues. J gave up 9 bases and V 5 bases, and 11 bases lay outside the gene matches. Germline values: CDR1 SGHRS, CDR2 YFSETQ. DNA for the CDR3: TGCGCCAGCAGGGAAGAAGCGGGAGGGCCGCCTGAGCAGTTCTTC. This translates into CASREEAGGPPEQFF.

This chain uses TRBV5-6 with TRBJ2-1; tentatively, D is TRBD1 or TRBD2 (6 bases each). The CDR3 covers 15 residues. V lost 0 bases, J lost 2 bases, and 9 bases lay in between. Germline V gives CDR1 SGHDT, CDR2 YYEEEE. The CDR3 loop is CASSLAGAAYNEQFF. The CDR3 DNA is TGTGCCAGCAGCTTGGCGGGGGCGGCCTACAATGAGCAGTTCTTC.

The rearrangement uses TRBV13 and TRBJ2-7; D may correspond to TRBD1 or TRBD2 (5 bases each). This CDR3 region has 14 residues. V lost 1 base and J lost 6, with 13 bases in between. Germline CDR1 reads PRHDT; CDR2 reads FYEKMQ (reference sequence). DNA of the CDR3: TGTGCCAGCAGCTTAGAGGGACGGCCCTTCGAGCAGTACTTC. It specifies CASSLEGRPFEQYF.

The chain recombines TRBV5-4 with TRBJ1-2; 9 bases line up with TRBD1. Looked up from germline, CDR1 is SGHNT and CDR2 is YYREEE (reference sequence). The CDR3 contains 15 residues. The V and J ends lost 1 base and 3 bases, in that order; junction bases with no gene match: 4. The CDR3 sequence: CASSLTGGADYGYTF. The CDR3 DNA reads as TGTGCCAGCAGCTTGACAGGGGGCGCGGACTATGGCTACACCTTC.

The gene calls are TRBV7-6 and TRBJ2-7; the match to TRBD2 covers 7 bases. Germline loops: CDR1 SGHVS, CDR2 FNYEAQ. This CDR3 spans 13 amino acids. V trimming: 5 bases; J trimming: 6 bases; junction bases outside the gene matches: 7. CDR3 amino acids: CASSPAGSGEQYF. For the CDR3, the DNA is TGTGCCAGCAGCCCAGCGGGGTCTGGCGAGCAGTACTTC.